This entry is about one TCR beta chain. This entry belongs to a study of blood T cell repertoires in COVID-19. Per the germline V gene, CDR1 is SNHLY and CDR2 is FYNNEI. The CDR3 loop spans 12 amino acids. Trimming took off 4 bases at V and 4 bases at J, with 8 bases between the two ends. Sequencing used immunoSEQ multiplex PCR; TCRdb keeps in-frame clones, though not all of them. The sample comprises 100,000 or so clones, around 66% of which are singletons, and 5% to 6.5% rests with the top ten. The sequencing input was peripheral blood. This sequence originates from a man at least 80 years old with acute or convalescent COVID-19. The J gene is TRBJ2-7, the V gene TRBV2, with D possibly TRBD2 on 5 matching bases. Here the CDR3 reads CASSGEPYEQYF. The CDR3 bases are TGTGCCAGCAGTGGGGAGCCTTACGAGCAGTACTTC.